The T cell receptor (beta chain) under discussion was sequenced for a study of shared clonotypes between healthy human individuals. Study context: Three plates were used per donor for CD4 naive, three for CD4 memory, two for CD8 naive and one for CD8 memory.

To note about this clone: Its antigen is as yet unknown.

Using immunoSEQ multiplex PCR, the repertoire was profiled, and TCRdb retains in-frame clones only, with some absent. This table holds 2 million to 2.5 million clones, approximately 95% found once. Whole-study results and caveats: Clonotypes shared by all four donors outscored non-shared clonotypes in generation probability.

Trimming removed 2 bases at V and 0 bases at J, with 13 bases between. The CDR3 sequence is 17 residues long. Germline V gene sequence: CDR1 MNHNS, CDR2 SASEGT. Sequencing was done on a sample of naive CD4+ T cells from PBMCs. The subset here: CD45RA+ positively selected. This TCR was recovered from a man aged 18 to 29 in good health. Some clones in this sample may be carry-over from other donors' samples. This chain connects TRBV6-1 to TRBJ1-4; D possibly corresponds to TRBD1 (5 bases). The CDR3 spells CASSERSRAATNEKLFF. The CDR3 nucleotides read TGTGCCAGCAGTGAACGGAGCAGGGCCGCAACTAATGAAAAACTGTTTTTT.